This T cell receptor beta chain was sequenced during a study of T cell responses to AZD1222 COVID-19 vaccine. Study outcomes and limitations: Clonal diversity was possibly underestimated; the donors were predominantly white British and more often female. Repertoire sampling happened only post peak T cell response.

V gave up 0 bases and J gave up 3 bases, with 14 bases separating them. CDR1 is MDHEN and CDR2 is SYDVKM in the germline V gene. The CDR3 consists of 17 residues. As to this clone: Its antigen is not identified.

The table came from immunoSEQ multiplex PCR; TCRdb's copy has only in-frame clones and leaves some out. The sample shows fewer than 110,000 clones, roughly nine tenths of them seen only once. The source material was peripheral blood, sampled 28 days after the second AZD1222 dose. This chain connects TRBV28 to TRBJ1-4, with D unresolved. This sequence was found in an adult who received the AZD1222 COVID-19 vaccine. CDR3 sequence (DNA): TGTGCCAGCAGTTTATGGGACCCTAGAGGTTCTAATGAAAAACTGTTTTTT. Translated: CASSLWDPRGSNEKLFF.